Listed here are 18 T cell receptor beta chains from one sample, sequenced in a study of blood T cell repertoires in COVID-19. Sequencing used immunoSEQ multiplex PCR; TCRdb keeps in-frame clones, though not all of them. The profile covers hundreds of thousands of clones, with over 75% appearing a single time and approximately 10% taken by the ten largest. The sequencing input was peripheral blood. Receptor source: a woman in her 70s with COVID-19, enrolled during active disease.

The CDR3 sequence: CASSPTGLVYEQYF. CDR3 coding DNA: TGTGCCAGCAGTCCCACCGGACTAGTCTACGAGCAGTACTTC. The rearrangement links TRBV6-5 to TRBJ2-7, with 7 bases fitting TRBD2. The CDR3 totals 14 residues. Trimming at V came to 5 bases and at J to 3 bases, leaving 7 bases not matched to a gene. Germline CDR1 MNHEY, CDR2 SVGAGI.

The chain joins TRBV25-1 to TRBJ1-6, with 10 bases lining up with TRBD1. Looked up from germline, CDR1 is MGHDK and CDR2 is SYGVNS. The CDR3 is made up of 16 amino acids. V shed 6 bases and J 7 bases; nucleotides not matched to a gene: 9. The CDR3 bases are TGTGCCAGCAGAAAAGCCGGGACAGGGGTGAATTCACCCCTCCACTTT. The encoded protein is CASRKAGTGVNSPLHF.

The rearrangement joins TRBV28 to TRBJ2-3; D is perhaps TRBD2 (7 bases). V dropped 9 bases and J dropped 1 base, with 17 bases sitting between them. CDR3 length: 15 amino acids. In germline, CDR1 is MDHEN, CDR2 SYDVKM. CDR3 residues: CASTGRGLGTDTQYF. CDR3 DNA: TGTGCCAGTACAGGGAGGGGATTGGGCACAGATACGCAGTATTTT.

This clone occurred once. The chain uses TRBV19 and TRBJ1-1; D unclear. V was cut by 2 bases and J by 1 base, with 8 bases left in between. The CDR3 is 14 amino acids. From germline, CDR1 is LNHDA and CDR2 SQIVND (reference sequence). The CDR3 region is CASSISFANTEAFF. CDR3 DNA: TGTGCCAGTAGTATAAGCTTTGCGAACACTGAAGCTTTCTTT. Drawing the rest from reference TRBV19 and TRBJ1-1, the complete variable domain is DGGITQSPKYLFRKEGQNVTLSCEQNLNHDAMYWYRQDPGQGLRLIYYSQIVNDFQKGDIAEGYSVSREKKESFPLTVTSAQKNPTAFYLCASSISFANTEAFFGQGTRLTVV.

This chain joins TRBV19 and TRBJ1-2; 10 nucleotides agree with TRBD1. The CDR3 has 17 amino acids. The trim removed 7 bases at V and 5 bases at J, leaving 16 bases unmatched. In germline, CDR1 is LNHDA, CDR2 SQIVND (reference sequence). CDR3 loop: CASNPRDRGREGYGYTF. The DNA for the CDR3 is TGTGCCAGTAACCCCCGGGACAGGGGAAGGGAGGGGTATGGCTACACCTTC. The whole variable domain, filled in from reference TRBV19 and TRBJ1-2, reads DGGITQSPKYLFRKEGQNVTLSCEQNLNHDAMYWYRQDPGQGLRLIYYSQIVNDFQKGDIAEGYSVSREKKESFPLTVTSAQKNPTAFYLCASNPRDRGREGYGYTFGSGTRLTVV.

The chain couples TRBV27 to TRBJ1-2, with D possibly being TRBD1 (5 bases). CDR1 and CDR2 (germline): MNHEY, SMNVEV (reference sequence). Trimming shortened V by 1 base and J by 7 bases, and 13 bases separated the two germline ends. The CDR3 runs to 14 residues. The CDR3 coding sequence is TGTGCCAGCAGTTTATATCAGGGAGCGGGTGGCTACACCTTC. This gives the protein CASSLYQGAGGYTF.

The chain recombines TRBV19 with TRBJ1-6, with a possible D match to TRBD1 (6 bases). Per germline, CDR1 LNHDA and CDR2 SQIVND (reference sequence). The CDR3 has 14 amino acids. V gave up 5 bases and J gave up 6 bases, with 11 bases separating them. The DNA for the CDR3 is TGTGCCAGTAGTCCAGGGGTTTTTAATTCACCCCTCCACTTT. It encodes CASSPGVFNSPLHF.

The chain employs TRBV18 and TRBJ1-3; possible D gene TRBD1, 6 bases. This CDR3 region has 16 residues. V shed 2 bases and J shed 2 bases, with 13 bases lying between them. Germline lookup yields CDR1 KGHSH and CDR2 LQKENI. CDR3 loop: CASSPNDSGAGNTIYF. CDR3 sequence (DNA): TGTGCCAGCTCACCAAACGATTCAGGGGCTGGAAACACCATATATTTT.

This clone was seen only a few times. The chain uses TRBV19 and TRBJ2-3; 8 bases match TRBD2. This CDR3 contains 15 residues. Per the germline V gene, CDR1 is LNHDA and CDR2 is SQIVND (reference sequence). Unmatched junction bases numbered 10, after V lost 5 bases and J lost 6 bases. In nucleotides, the CDR3 is TGTGCCAGTAGTTTAGGTACTAGCGGTATGGATACGCAGTATTTT. This encodes CASSLGTSGMDTQYF.

This chain joins TRBV7-8 and TRBJ2-1, with D hard to call. The CDR3 totals 15 residues. The V end was cut by 3 bases, the J end by 3 bases, with 12 bases between. CDR1 and CDR2 from the germline V gene are SGHVS and FQNEAQ. This CDR3 is CASSLSDTYYNEQFF. The CDR3 DNA reads as TGTGCCAGCAGCTTGTCTGACACCTACTACAATGAGCAGTTCTTC.

V and J are TRBV6-5 and TRBJ1-3; unclear D gene. V was shortened by 2 bases and J by 4 bases, with 9 bases between the two germline ends. The CDR3 has 14 amino acids. Germline V lookup: CDR1 MNHEY, CDR2 SVGAGI. For the CDR3, the DNA is TGTGCCAGCAGTTACGGTGGAGTAGGAAACACCATATATTTT. Protein: CASSYGGVGNTIYF.

The CDR3 bases are TGTGCCAGCGGCGGGACAGGGGGTTTCCAGAGGGAGCCCCAGCATTTT. This sequence encodes CASGGTGGFQREPQHF. The genes are TRBV19 and TRBJ1-5; 11 bases fit TRBD1. Germline V lookup: CDR1 LNHDA, CDR2 SQIVND (reference sequence). This CDR3 is built from 16 residues. V dropped 9 bases and J dropped 8; count of bases not matched to a gene: 15. The full variable domain, with the rest looked up from reference TRBV19 and TRBJ1-5, is DGGITQSPKYLFRKEGQNVTLSCEQNLNHDAMYWYRQDPGQGLRLIYYSQIVNDFQKGDIAEGYSVSREKKESFPLTVTSAQKNPTAFYLCASGGTGGFQREPQHFGDGTRLSIL.

This rearrangement joins TRBV2 to TRBJ1-5; 8 nucleotides align to TRBD1. The germline V gene has CDR1 SNHLY and CDR2 FYNNEI. The CDR3 sequence is 15 residues long. V lost 6 bases to trimming and J lost 7 bases; unmatched junction nucleotides: 11. CDR3 sequence (DNA): TGTGCCAGCAGCAAAACAGGGGGTTCGGAACAGCCCCAGCATTTT. Translating it yields CASSKTGGSEQPQHF.

CDR3 in DNA: TGCAGCGTTGCCGGTATTAACTACGAGCAGTACTTC. Translated, it gives CSVAGINYEQYF. The chain combines TRBV29-1 with TRBJ2-7, with no clear D. Germline loops: CDR1 SQVTM, CDR2 ANQGSEA. This CDR3 is 12 amino acids long. V was trimmed by 4 bases and J by 3 bases, leaving 10 bases between them.

This clone showed up just a few times. Other DNA sequences from this sample encode an identical CDR3 as well. The chain employs TRBV5-4 and TRBJ2-7; 13 bases fit TRBD2. The CDR3 runs to 15 residues. V trimming: 3 bases; J trimming: 4 bases; junction bases outside the gene matches: 4. Germline V CDR1 and CDR2: SGHNT, YYREEE (reference sequence). The CDR3, as DNA: TGTGCCAGCAGCTCCGGACTAGCGGGAGTATACGAGCAGTACTTC. Its translation is CASSSGLAGVYEQYF.

The chain joins TRBV4-1 to TRBJ1-1; 8 nucleotides line up with TRBD1. This CDR3 has 16 residues. V was clipped by 1 base and J by 4 bases; unmatched bases: 8. CDR1 MGHRA and CDR2 YSYEKL come from the germline V gene. CDR3 nucleotides: TGCGCCAGCAGCCAAGTACCTTCGACAGGGGCCACTGAAGCTTTCTTT. Translating it yields CASSQVPSTGATEAFF.

The chain links TRBV7-2 to TRBJ1-3; unclear D gene. This CDR3 has 15 amino acids. Germline V CDR1 and CDR2: SGHTA, FQGNSA. Trimming took off 5 bases at V and 0 bases at J, with 11 bases between the two ends. The CDR3 DNA follows: TGTGCCAGCAGCACCCATTGGAGCTCTGGAAACACCATATATTTT. Its translation: CASSTHWSSGNTIYF.

The rearrangement uses TRBV12-3 or TRBV12-4 and TRBJ1-2; the D is unclear. V lost 4 bases and J lost 4, with 7 bases in between. The CDR3 length is 12 residues. The CDR3 DNA sequence: TGTGCCAGCAGTTCCAGACTCTATGGCTACACCTTC. Amino acid sequence: CASSSRLYGYTF.